The T cell receptor (beta chain) under discussion was sequenced for a study of shared clonotypes between healthy human individuals. Study-wide background: Those who served as donors were a couple of women and three men between the ages of 18 and 49.

A remark on this clone: The antigen remains undetermined.

Every immunoSEQ plate was one replicate of a subset's evenly spread DNA. The repertoire was sequenced with immunoSEQ multiplex PCR; TCRdb's copy has only in-frame clones and lacks some. The table shows about 1.5 million clones, with over 95% occurring only once. Notes on the study in general: As a rule, naive subsets had a larger estimated richness than memory subsets.

Germline V CDR1 and CDR2: MDHEN, SYDVKM. With 6 bases clipped from V and 1 base from J, the junction kept 7 bases outside the gene matches. The CDR3 length is 16 residues. The sequence came from a man aged 25-40 years in good health. The sample taken for sequencing was naive CD4+ T cells sorted from blood. Subset meaning: CD45RA+ positively selected. V is TRBV28 and J is TRBJ2-2, with 8 bases identical to TRBD1. This chain's CDR3 is CASSALGTGNTGELFF. As DNA, the CDR3 is TGTGCCAGCAGCGCGTTGGGGACAGGGAACACCGGGGAGCTGTTTTTT.